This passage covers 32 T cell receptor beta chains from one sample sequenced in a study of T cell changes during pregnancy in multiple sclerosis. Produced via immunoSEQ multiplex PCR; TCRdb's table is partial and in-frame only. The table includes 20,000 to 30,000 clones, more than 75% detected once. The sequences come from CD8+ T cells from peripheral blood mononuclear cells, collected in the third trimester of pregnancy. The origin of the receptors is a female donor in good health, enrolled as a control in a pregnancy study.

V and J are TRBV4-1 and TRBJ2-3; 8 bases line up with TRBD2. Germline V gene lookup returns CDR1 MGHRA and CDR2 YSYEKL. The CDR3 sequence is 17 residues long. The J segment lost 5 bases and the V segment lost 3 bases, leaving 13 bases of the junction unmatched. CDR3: CASSHPSRSGGIDTQYF. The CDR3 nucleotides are TGCGCCAGCAGCCATCCCTCCCGCAGCGGGGGCATAGATACGCAGTATTTT.

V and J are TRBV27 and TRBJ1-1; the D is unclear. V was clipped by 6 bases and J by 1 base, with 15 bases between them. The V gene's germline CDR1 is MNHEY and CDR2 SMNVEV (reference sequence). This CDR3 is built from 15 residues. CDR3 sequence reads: CASRLMLSGNTEAFF. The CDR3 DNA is TGTGCCAGCAGGCTCATGCTGAGCGGGAACACTGAAGCTTTCTTT.

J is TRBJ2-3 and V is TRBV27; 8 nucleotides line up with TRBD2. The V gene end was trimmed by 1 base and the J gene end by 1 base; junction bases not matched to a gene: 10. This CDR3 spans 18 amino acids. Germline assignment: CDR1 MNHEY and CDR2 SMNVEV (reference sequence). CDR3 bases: TGTGCCAGCAGTTTATTGATGAGCGGGGGAGGTCGCACAGATACGCAGTATTTT. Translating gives CASSLLMSGGGRTDTQYF.

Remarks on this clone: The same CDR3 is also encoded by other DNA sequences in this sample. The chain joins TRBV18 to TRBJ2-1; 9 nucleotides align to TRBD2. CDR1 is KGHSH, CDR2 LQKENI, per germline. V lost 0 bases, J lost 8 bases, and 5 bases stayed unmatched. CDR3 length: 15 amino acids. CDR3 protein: CASSPPSGRTDEQFF. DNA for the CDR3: TGTGCCAGCTCACCACCTAGCGGGAGAACTGATGAGCAGTTCTTC.

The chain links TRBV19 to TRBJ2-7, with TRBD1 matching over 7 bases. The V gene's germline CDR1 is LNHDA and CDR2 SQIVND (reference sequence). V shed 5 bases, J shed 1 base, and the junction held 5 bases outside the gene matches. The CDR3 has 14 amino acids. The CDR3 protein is CASSARQGSYEQYF. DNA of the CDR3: TGTGCCAGTAGTGCCAGACAGGGATCCTACGAGCAGTACTTC.

This CDR3 reads CASSEGQGAEEQYF. Here the CDR3 DNA reads TGTGCCAGCAGTGAAGGACAGGGGGCGGAAGAGCAGTACTTC. The rearrangement uses TRBV6-1 and TRBJ2-7; TRBD1 matches 10 bases. Trimming removed 1 base from V and 7 bases from J; junction bases left unmatched: 4. This CDR3 is 14 amino acids long. The germline gives CDR1 MNHNS, CDR2 SASEGT.

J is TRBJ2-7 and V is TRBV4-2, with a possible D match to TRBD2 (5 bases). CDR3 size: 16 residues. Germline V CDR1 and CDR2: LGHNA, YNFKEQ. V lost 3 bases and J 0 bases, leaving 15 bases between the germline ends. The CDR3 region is CASSQISGGSSYEQYF. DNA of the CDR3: TGTGCCAGCAGCCAGATCAGCGGAGGAAGCTCCTACGAGCAGTACTTC.

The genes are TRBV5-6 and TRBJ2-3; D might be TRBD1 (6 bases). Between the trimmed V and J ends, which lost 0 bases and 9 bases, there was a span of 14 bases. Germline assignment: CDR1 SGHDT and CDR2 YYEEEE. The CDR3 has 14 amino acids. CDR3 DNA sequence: TGTGCCAGCAGCTTGGGGGGGCTGGCAGGGACGCAGTATTTT. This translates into CASSLGGLAGTQYF.

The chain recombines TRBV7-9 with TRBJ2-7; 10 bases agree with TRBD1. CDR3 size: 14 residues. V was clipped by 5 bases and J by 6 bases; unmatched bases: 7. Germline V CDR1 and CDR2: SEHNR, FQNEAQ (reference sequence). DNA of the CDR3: TGTGCCAGCAGCCCCGGGACAGGGGATGGCGAGCAGTACTTC. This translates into CASSPGTGDGEQYF.

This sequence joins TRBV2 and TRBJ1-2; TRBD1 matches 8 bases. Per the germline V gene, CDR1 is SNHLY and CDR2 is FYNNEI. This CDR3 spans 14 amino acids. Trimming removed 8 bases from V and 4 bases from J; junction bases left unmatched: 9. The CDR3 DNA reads TGTGCCAGCGGTTCCTCAGGGGGCGTCTATGGCTACACCTTC. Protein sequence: CASGSSGGVYGYTF.

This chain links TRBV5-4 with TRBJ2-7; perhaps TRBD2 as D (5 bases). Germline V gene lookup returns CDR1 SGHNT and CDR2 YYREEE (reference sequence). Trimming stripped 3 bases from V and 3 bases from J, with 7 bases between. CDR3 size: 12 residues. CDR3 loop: CASSWENYEQYF. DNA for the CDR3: TGTGCCAGCAGCTGGGAGAACTACGAGCAGTACTTC.

The CDR3 spells CASSTAYRDEQFF. CDR3 sequence (DNA): TGTGCCAGCAGCACAGCCTACAGGGATGAGCAGTTCTTC. V and J are TRBV9 and TRBJ2-1; perhaps TRBD1 as D (6 bases). CDR1 is SGDLS, CDR2 YYNGEE, per germline. The V end lost 4 bases, the J end lost 8 bases, and 13 bases lay between the germline ends. This CDR3 has 13 amino acids.

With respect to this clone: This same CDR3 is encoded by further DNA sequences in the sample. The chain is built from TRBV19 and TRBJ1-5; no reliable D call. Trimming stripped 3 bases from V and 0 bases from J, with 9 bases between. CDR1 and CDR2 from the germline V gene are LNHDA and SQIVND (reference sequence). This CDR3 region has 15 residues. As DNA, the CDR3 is TGTGCCAGTAGTATTGTTTCGTATAGCAATCAGCCCCAGCATTTT. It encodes CASSIVSYSNQPQHF.

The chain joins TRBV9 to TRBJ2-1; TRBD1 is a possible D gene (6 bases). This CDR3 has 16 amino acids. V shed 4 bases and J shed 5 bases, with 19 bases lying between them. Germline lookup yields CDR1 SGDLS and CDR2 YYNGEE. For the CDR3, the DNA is TGTGCCAGCAGCTCACCCCCCACAGGGACACACAATGAGCAGTTCTTC. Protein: CASSSPPTGTHNEQFF.

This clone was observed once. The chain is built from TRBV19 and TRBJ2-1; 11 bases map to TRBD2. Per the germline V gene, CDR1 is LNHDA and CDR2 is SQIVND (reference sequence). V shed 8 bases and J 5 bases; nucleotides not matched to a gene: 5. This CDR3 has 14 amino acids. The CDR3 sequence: CASFSGGGNNEQFF. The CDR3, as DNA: TGTGCCAGTTTTAGCGGGGGGGGGAACAATGAGCAGTTCTTC.

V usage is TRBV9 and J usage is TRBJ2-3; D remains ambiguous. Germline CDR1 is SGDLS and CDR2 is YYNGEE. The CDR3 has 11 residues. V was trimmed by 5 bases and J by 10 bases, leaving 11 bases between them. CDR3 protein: CASSPLEAQYF. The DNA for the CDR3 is TGTGCCAGCAGTCCTCTAGAGGCGCAGTATTTT.

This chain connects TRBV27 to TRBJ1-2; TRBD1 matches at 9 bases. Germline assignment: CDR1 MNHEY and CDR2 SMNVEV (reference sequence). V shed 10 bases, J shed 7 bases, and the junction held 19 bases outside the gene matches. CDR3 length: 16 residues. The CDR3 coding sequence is TGTGCCACCAGATACAGGGGGCGTGGAAAGGCGCTTGGCTACACCTTC. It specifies CATRYRGRGKALGYTF.

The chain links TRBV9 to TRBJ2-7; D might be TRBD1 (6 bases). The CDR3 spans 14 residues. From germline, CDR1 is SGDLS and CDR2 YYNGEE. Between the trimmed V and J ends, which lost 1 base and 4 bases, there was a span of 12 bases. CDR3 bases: TGTGCCAGCAGCGTAAGTAAGGGGGAGTACGAGCAGTACTTC. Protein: CASSVSKGEYEQYF.

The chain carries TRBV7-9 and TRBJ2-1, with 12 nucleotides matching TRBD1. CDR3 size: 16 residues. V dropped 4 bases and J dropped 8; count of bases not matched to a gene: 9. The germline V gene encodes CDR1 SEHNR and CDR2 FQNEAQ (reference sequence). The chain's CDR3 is CASSSGVGQGAHEQFF. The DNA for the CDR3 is TGTGCCAGCAGCTCGGGGGTGGGACAGGGGGCCCATGAGCAGTTCTTC.

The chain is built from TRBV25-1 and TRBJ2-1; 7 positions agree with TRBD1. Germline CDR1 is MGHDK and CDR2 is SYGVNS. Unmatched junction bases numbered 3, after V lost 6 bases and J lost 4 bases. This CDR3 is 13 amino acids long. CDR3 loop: CASRGTAYNEQFF. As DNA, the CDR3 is TGTGCCAGCAGGGGGACAGCTTACAATGAGCAGTTCTTC.

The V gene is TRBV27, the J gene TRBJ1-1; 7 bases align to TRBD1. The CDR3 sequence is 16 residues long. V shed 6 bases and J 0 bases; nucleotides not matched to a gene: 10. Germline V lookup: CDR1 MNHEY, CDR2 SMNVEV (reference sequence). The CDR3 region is CASSAPGTAMNTEAFF. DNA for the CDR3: TGTGCCAGCAGCGCTCCCGGGACAGCAATGAACACTGAAGCTTTCTTT.

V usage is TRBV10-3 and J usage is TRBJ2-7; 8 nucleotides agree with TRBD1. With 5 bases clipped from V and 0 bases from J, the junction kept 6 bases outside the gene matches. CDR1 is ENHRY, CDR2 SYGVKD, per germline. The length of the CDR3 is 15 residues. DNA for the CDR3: TGTGCCATCAGTAAGGACAGGGAAAGCTCCTACGAGCAGTACTTC. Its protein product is CAISKDRESSYEQYF.

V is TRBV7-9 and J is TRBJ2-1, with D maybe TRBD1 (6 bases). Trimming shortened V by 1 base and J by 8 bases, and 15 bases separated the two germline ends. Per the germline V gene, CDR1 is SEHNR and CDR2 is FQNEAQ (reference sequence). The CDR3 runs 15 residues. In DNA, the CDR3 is TGTGCCAGCAGCTTAGTACAGGGATCGTCCGATGAGCAGTTCTTC. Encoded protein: CASSLVQGSSDEQFF.

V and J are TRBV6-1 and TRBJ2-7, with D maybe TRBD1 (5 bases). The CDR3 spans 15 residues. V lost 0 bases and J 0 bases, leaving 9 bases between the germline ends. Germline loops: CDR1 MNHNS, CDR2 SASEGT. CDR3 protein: CASSEAWGSSYEQYF. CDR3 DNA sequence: TGTGCCAGCAGTGAAGCGTGGGGCAGCTCCTACGAGCAGTACTTC.

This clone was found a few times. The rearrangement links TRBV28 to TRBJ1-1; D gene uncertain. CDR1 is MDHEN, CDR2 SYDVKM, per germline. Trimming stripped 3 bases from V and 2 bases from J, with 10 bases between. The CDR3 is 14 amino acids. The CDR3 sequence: CASSFVAVNTEAFF. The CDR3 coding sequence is TGTGCCAGCAGTTTTGTGGCGGTAAACACTGAAGCTTTCTTT.

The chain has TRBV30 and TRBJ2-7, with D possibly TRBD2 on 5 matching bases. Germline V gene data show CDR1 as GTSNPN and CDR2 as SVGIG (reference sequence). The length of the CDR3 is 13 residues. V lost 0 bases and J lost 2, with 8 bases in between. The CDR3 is CAWSVSGPYEQYF. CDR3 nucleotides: TGTGCCTGGAGTGTAAGCGGTCCCTACGAGCAGTACTTC.

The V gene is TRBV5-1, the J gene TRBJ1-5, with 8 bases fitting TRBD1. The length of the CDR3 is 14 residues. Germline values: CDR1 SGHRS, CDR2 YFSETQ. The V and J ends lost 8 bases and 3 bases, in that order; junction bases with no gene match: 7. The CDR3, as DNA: TGCGCCAGTTCACCGGGACAGGACAATCAGCCCCAGCATTTT. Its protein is CASSPGQDNQPQHF.

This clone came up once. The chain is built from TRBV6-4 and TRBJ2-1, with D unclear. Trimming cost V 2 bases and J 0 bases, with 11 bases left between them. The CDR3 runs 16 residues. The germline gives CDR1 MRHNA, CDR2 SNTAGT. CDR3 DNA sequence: TGTGCCAGCAGTGACCCTGGCCAAAGCTCCTACAATGAGCAGTTCTTC. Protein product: CASSDPGQSSYNEQFF.

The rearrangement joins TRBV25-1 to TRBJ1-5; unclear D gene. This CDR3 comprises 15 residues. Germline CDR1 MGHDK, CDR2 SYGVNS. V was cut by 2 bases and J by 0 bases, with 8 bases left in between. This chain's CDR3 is CASSEPPGSNQPQHF. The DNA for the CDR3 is TGTGCCAGCAGTGAACCCCCGGGTAGCAATCAGCCCCAGCATTTT.

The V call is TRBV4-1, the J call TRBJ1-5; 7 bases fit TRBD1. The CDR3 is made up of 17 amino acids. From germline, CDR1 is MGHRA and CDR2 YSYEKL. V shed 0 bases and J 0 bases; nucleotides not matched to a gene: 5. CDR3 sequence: CASSQDSGQNSNQPQHF. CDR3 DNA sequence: TGCGCCAGCAGCCAAGATTCGGGACAGAATAGCAATCAGCCCCAGCATTTT.

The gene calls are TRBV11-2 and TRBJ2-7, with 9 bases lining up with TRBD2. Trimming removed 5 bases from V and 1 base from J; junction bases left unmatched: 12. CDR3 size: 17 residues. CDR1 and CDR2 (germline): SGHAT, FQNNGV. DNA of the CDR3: TGTGCCAGCAGCCAAACACTAGCGGGTCTAGGATCCTACGAGCAGTACTTC. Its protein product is CASSQTLAGLGSYEQYF.

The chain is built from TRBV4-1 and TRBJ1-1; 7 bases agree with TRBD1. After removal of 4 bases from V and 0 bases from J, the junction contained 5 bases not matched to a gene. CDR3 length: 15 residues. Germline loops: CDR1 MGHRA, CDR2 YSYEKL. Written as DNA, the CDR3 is TGCGCCAGCAGCCCCCAGACAGGGTTGAACACTGAAGCTTTCTTT. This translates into CASSPQTGLNTEAFF.